The text below deals with one T cell receptor (beta chain). This sample was taken from a study of blood T cell repertoires in COVID-19. Study at large: Sample material is recorded as cDNA or gDNA derived from T cells, B-cell-depleted T cells, or PBMCs.

The method was immunoSEQ multiplex PCR; TCRdb's version includes in-frame clones alone and lacks a portion of them. The sample comprises under 250,000 clones, around 86% of which are singletons, and around 1.8% rests with the top ten. Material: PBMCs or T cells enriched from blood (not recorded which). This receptor was obtained from a man in his forties or fifties who had recovered from COVID-19.

DNA for the CDR3: TGCGCCAGCAGCCAGTCCGACAGGGGGGAGGGTGAAAAACTGTTTTTT. Translation: CASSQSDRGEGEKLFF. J is TRBJ1-4 and V is TRBV4-1, with 9 positions matching TRBD1. CDR3 size: 16 residues. V lost 3 bases to trimming and J lost 7 bases; unmatched junction nucleotides: 9. The germline gives CDR1 MGHRA, CDR2 YSYEKL.